Each of the 8 T cell receptor beta chains below was sequenced from the same sample in a study of OX40 agonist ivuxolimab in advanced cancers. Measured with immunoSEQ multiplex PCR; TCRdb has only the in-frame clones, and not every one. The data contain tens of thousands of clones, about nine tenths of them singletons. The input for sequencing was CD4+ or CD8+ T cells sorted from blood, taken in a trial of the OX40 agonist ivuxolimab. The receptors were gathered from an adult with an advanced solid tumor such as melanoma, head and neck, liver or kidney cancer.

The rearrangement joins TRBV7-9 to TRBJ1-3; D is unresolved. CDR1 is SEHNR, CDR2 FQNEAQ, per germline (reference sequence). The CDR3 has 17 residues. Between the trimmed V and J ends, which lost 6 bases and 0 bases, there was a span of 18 bases. As DNA, the CDR3 is TGTGCCAGCAGGCCTAACAGAGGAGGGATCTCTGGAAACACCATATATTTT. This gives the protein CASRPNRGGISGNTIYF.

This clone has just a few counts. This specimen includes other DNA sequences encoding the same CDR3. The chain links TRBV7-9 to TRBJ2-2; TRBD1 aligns across 7 bases. V dropped 5 bases and J dropped 4; count of bases not matched to a gene: 1. The germline gives CDR1 SEHNR, CDR2 FQNEAQ (reference sequence). This CDR3 is 13 amino acids long. The CDR3 protein is CASSRDSTGELFF. The CDR3 nucleotides are TGTGCCAGCAGCCGGGACAGCACCGGGGAGCTGTTTTTT.

The CDR3 nucleotides read TGTGCCACCAGCAGAGATAGAGGTGCACAAGAGACCCAGTACTTC. Residues: CATSRDRGAQETQYF. V gene TRBV15 combines with J gene TRBJ2-5, with no clear D. Trimming pared 0 bases from V and 2 bases from J, leaving 10 bases between. The length of the CDR3 is 15 residues. Germline assignment: CDR1 LNHNV and CDR2 YYDKDF (reference sequence).

Remarks on this clone: The sample has other DNA sequences that encode this CDR3 too. The V and J genes are TRBV5-1 and TRBJ2-3; no definite D call. Germline V gene sequence: CDR1 SGHRS, CDR2 YFSETQ. The CDR3 runs 14 residues. Trimming took off 2 bases at V and 0 bases at J, with 7 bases between the two ends. The CDR3, as DNA: TGCGCCAGCAGCTTAGGTGACAGCACAGATACGCAGTATTTT. Protein: CASSLGDSTDTQYF.

The J gene is TRBJ1-2, the V gene TRBV5-4; unclear D gene. The CDR3 runs to 13 residues. Per the germline V gene, CDR1 is SGHNT and CDR2 is YYREEE (reference sequence). Trimming stripped 0 bases from V and 1 base from J, with 4 bases between. The CDR3 loop is CASSLDSNYGYTF. The CDR3 DNA sequence: TGTGCCAGCAGCTTGGACAGTAACTATGGCTACACCTTC.

The chain recombines TRBV19 with TRBJ1-1; 7 nucleotides match TRBD1. J lost 3 bases, V lost 5 bases, and 12 bases had no gene match. Germline-derived CDR1 and CDR2 are LNHDA and SQIVND (reference sequence). This CDR3 contains 16 residues. Here the CDR3 reads CASSPRYRGGYTEAFF. CDR3 DNA sequence: TGTGCCAGTAGTCCACGATACAGGGGAGGATACACTGAAGCTTTCTTT.

The genes are TRBV6-5 and TRBJ1-6, with D maybe TRBD1 (5 bases). Per germline, CDR1 MNHEY and CDR2 SVGAGI. The CDR3 runs 14 residues. V was pared by 7 bases and J by 4 bases, with 11 bases between. CDR3 residues: CASMGQGYNSPLHF. The DNA for the CDR3 is TGTGCCAGCATGGGGCAGGGTTATAATTCACCCCTCCACTTT.

This chain links TRBV10-1 with TRBJ2-3; D is perhaps TRBD2 (5 bases). CDR3 length: 12 residues. Trimming pared 6 bases from V and 2 bases from J, leaving 6 bases between. CDR1 is WNHNN, CDR2 SYGVQD, per germline (reference sequence). CDR3 DNA sequence: TGCGCCAGCAGCGACTACACAGATACGCAGTATTTT. As protein: CASSDYTDTQYF.